A single sample gave rise to the 22 T cell receptor beta chains below, sequenced in a study of T cell repertoires in cytomegalovirus infection. MiXCR, applied by TCRdb to the reads, yields one record per CDR3 protein. The sample lists 250,000 or so distinct CDR3 sequences, over 15% occurring once. The sequencing input was CD8+ T cells from PBMCs. Receptor source: a human donor in good health (CMV status not recorded). Some clones in this sample may be carry-over from other donors' samples.

Only a few counts were recorded for this clonotype. The CDR3 nucleotides read TGCGCCAGCAGCCAAGATCTTTTGGGGCAAGCAGCCTACGAGCAGTACTTC. The encoded protein is CASSQDLLGQAAYEQYF. The rearrangement links TRBV4-3 to TRBJ2-7, with D perhaps matching TRBD1 (5 bases). The V end lost 0 bases, the J end lost 2 bases, and 17 bases lay between the germline ends. Looked up from germline, CDR1 is LGHNA and CDR2 is YSLEER. CDR3 length: 17 amino acids.

This chain uses TRBV5-6 with TRBJ1-2; D may be TRBD1 (5 bases). CDR1 is SGHDT, CDR2 YYEEEE, per germline. Trimming removed 3 bases from V and 4 bases from J, with 13 bases in between. The CDR3 runs 14 residues. CDR3 nucleotide sequence: TGTGCCAGCAGCTCTGACAGTGCCCTCTATGGCTACACCTTC. The encoded protein is CASSSDSALYGYTF.

This sequence joins TRBV3-1 and TRBJ1-6; TRBD1 is a possible D gene (5 bases). Germline V gives CDR1 LGHDT, CDR2 YNNKEL (reference sequence). The V end lost 4 bases, the J end lost 8 bases, and 21 bases lay between the germline ends. This CDR3 is 17 amino acids long. CDR3 in amino acids: CASSLRWLGTTDSPLHF. The CDR3 DNA reads as TGTGCCAGCAGCCTGAGGTGGTTGGGGACTACGGATTCACCCCTCCACTTT.

This clonotype has ten or more counts. The V gene is TRBV23-1, the J gene TRBJ2-7, with D possibly matching TRBD2 (6 bases). TRBV23-1 has ORF status, its function being uncertain. The CDR3 extends over 13 amino acids. Trimming removed 7 bases from V and 4 bases from J, with 14 bases in between. CDR3 sequence (DNA): TGCGCCAGCAAGGCCGCAGGGACTTACGAGCAGTACTTC. Its translation: CASKAAGTYEQYF.

CDR3 DNA sequence: TGTGCCAGCAGACCTGGGACAAGTTACACCTTC. This gives the protein CASRPGTSYTF. This sequence joins TRBV2 and TRBJ1-2; TRBD1 might be the D (6 bases). The V end was cut by 6 bases, the J end by 11 bases, with 13 bases between. The CDR3 sequence is 11 residues long. In germline, CDR1 is SNHLY, CDR2 FYNNEI.

The table lists this clonotype with a few counts. The genes are TRBV12-3 or TRBV12-4 and TRBJ2-3; 11 nucleotides match TRBD2. The CDR3 loop spans 15 amino acids. Trimming at V came to 11 bases and at J to 6 bases, leaving 13 bases not matched to a gene. The CDR3 region is CASSSTSGGSDTQYF. DNA of the CDR3: TGTGCCTCGAGCAGCACTAGCGGGGGAAGCGATACGCAGTATTTT.

This clonotype came up a few times. The V and J genes are TRBV7-6 and TRBJ2-5; TRBD1 matches 11 bases. Per germline, CDR1 SGHVS and CDR2 FNYEAQ. The CDR3 is 20 residues long. Trimming at V came to 5 bases and at J to 0 bases, leaving 17 bases not matched to a gene. The CDR3 nucleotides are TGTGCCAGCAGCCCGCTCCCGGGACAGGGGGAATATACGTACCAAGAGACCCAGTACTTC. It codes for CASSPLPGQGEYTYQETQYF.

V and J are TRBV6-2 or TRBV6-3 and TRBJ1-2; unclear D gene. The germline CDR1 and CDR2 sequences are MNHEY and SVGEGT. Trimming stripped 5 bases from V and 12 bases from J, with 22 bases between. The CDR3 consists of 14 residues. The CDR3 DNA sequence: TGTGCCAGCAGTACACCCCGGCAGGCACTCGCTAACACCTTC. Protein sequence: CASSTPRQALANTF.

The chain joins TRBV27 to TRBJ1-1, with 9 bases fitting TRBD1. CDR1 and CDR2 (germline): MNHEY, SMNVEV (reference sequence). The CDR3 sequence is 14 residues long. Unmatched junction bases numbered 6, after V lost 6 bases and J lost 4 bases. The CDR3 region is CASRILQGATEAFF. The CDR3 bases are TGTGCCAGCAGGATTTTACAGGGGGCCACTGAAGCTTTCTTT.

Note on this clonotype: A much larger clone lies a single base off, so this may be a read error. The chain couples TRBV6-2 or TRBV6-3 to TRBJ2-1, with unresolved D. Germline V CDR1 and CDR2: MNHEY, SVGEGT. The CDR3 is 14 residues long. CDR3 bases: TGTGCCAACAGTTACTCCACCTCCTACAATGAGCAGTTCTTC. It specifies CANSYSTSYNEQFF.

This clonotype showed up just a few times. This chain links TRBV12-3 or TRBV12-4 with TRBJ2-7; either TRBD1 or TRBD2 may supply D (5 bases each). CDR3 length: 15 amino acids. Trimming took 7 bases from V and 2 from J, leaving 18 bases between them. Here the CDR3 reads CASTKTGTDPYEQYF. Written as DNA, the CDR3 is TGTGCCAGCACCAAGACCGGGACGGATCCCTACGAGCAGTACTTC.

This clonotype was recorded a few times. The J gene is TRBJ2-5, the V gene TRBV11-2; 13 bases fit TRBD2. V was clipped by 1 base and J by 5 bases; unmatched bases: 4. The CDR3 spans 16 residues. Per the germline V gene, CDR1 is SGHAT and CDR2 is FQNNGV. This chain's CDR3 is CASSLVTSGGEETQYF. For the CDR3, the DNA is TGTGCCAGCAGCTTAGTAACTAGCGGGGGGGAGGAGACCCAGTACTTC.

Many counts were recorded for this clonotype. The chain links TRBV12-3 or TRBV12-4 to TRBJ2-7, with D possibly matching TRBD1 (6 bases). Trimming took 2 bases from V and 5 from J, leaving 13 bases between them. This CDR3 has 14 amino acids. CDR3 bases: TGTGCCAGCAGTTTAAGGGACAAATCGAACGAGCAGTACTTC. Residues: CASSLRDKSNEQYF.

This clonotype was seen more than once but under ten times. V and J are TRBV6-5 and TRBJ1-6, with 7 bases lining up with TRBD1. CDR1 is MNHEY and CDR2 is SVGAGI in the germline V gene. The CDR3 has 17 residues. V was clipped by 5 bases and J by 0 bases; unmatched bases: 7. The DNA of the CDR3 is TGTGCCAGCAGTGCCGGGACAGAAAGCTCCTATAATTCACCCCTCCACTTT. Its protein product is CASSAGTESSYNSPLHF.

This clonotype has at least ten counts. The V call is TRBV7-2, the J call TRBJ2-7; a weak D match, TRBD1 (6 bases). From germline, CDR1 is SGHTA and CDR2 FQGNSA. There are 17 residues in the CDR3. V gave up 4 bases and J gave up 0 bases, with 19 bases separating them. The CDR3 sequence is CASSSPRDTPSSYEQYF. DNA of the CDR3: TGTGCCAGCAGCTCCCCCCGGGACACCCCGAGCTCCTACGAGCAGTACTTC.

This chain joins TRBV5-1 and TRBJ2-3, with 9 nucleotides matching TRBD2. This CDR3 spans 18 amino acids. V dropped 0 bases and J dropped 6; count of bases not matched to a gene: 14. Germline lookup yields CDR1 SGHRS and CDR2 YFSETQ. The CDR3 is CASSLVSQRGALGDTQYF. DNA of the CDR3: TGCGCCAGCAGCTTGGTTTCCCAGCGGGGGGCCCTGGGGGATACGCAGTATTTT.

This clonotype was detected a few times. The V call is TRBV6-5, the J call TRBJ2-1; TRBD2 matches 10 bases. Trimming took 6 bases from V and 2 from J; bases not matched to a gene: 10. Germline V gene lookup returns CDR1 MNHEY and CDR2 SVGAGI. The CDR3 has 17 residues. CDR3 sequence: CASSFRAGGPPYNEQFF. CDR3 bases: TGTGCCAGCAGCTTCAGAGCGGGGGGGCCGCCCTACAATGAGCAGTTCTTC.

This clonotype was found many times. The chain recombines TRBV6-1 with TRBJ2-7; 7 bases match TRBD2. V shed 7 bases, J shed 7 bases, and the junction held 4 bases outside the gene matches. The CDR3 has 11 amino acids. Germline lookup yields CDR1 MNHNS and CDR2 SASEGT. The CDR3 region has the DNA TGTGCCAGCACCCTCGGGGGGGAGCAGTACTTC. The encoded protein is CASTLGGEQYF.

The chain uses TRBV5-1 and TRBJ2-2; 9 bases agree with TRBD2. Germline values: CDR1 SGHRS, CDR2 YFSETQ. The CDR3 loop spans 19 amino acids. Trimming took 4 bases from V and 7 from J; bases not matched to a gene: 20. In nucleotides, the CDR3 is TGCGCCAGCAGCCCCCCCGGCGGGGGGGCAGTATATGGTATCGGGGAGCTGTTTTTT. Protein sequence: CASSPPGGGAVYGIGELFF.

The rearrangement links TRBV7-6 to TRBJ1-5; no reliable D call. Germline-derived CDR1 and CDR2 are SGHVS and FNYEAQ. The CDR3 sequence is 13 residues long. V gave up 5 bases and J gave up 5 bases, with 10 bases separating them. The CDR3 DNA is TGTGCCAGCAGCCCCTCCTCCGATCAGCCCCAGCATTTT. Amino acids: CASSPSSDQPQHF.

With regard to this clonotype: Since a much larger clone is just one base distant, this may be a read error. J is TRBJ2-7 and V is TRBV7-8; 8 positions agree with TRBD2. Germline CDR1 is SGHVS and CDR2 is FQNEAQ. CDR3 length: 15 residues. V was clipped by 5 bases and J by 4 bases; unmatched bases: 10. The DNA of the CDR3 is TGTGCCAGCAGCCTCCGGGGGGGCCGCAAATACGAGCAGTACTTC. Residues: CASSLRGGRKYEQYF.

As for this clonotype: Since a much larger clone is just one base distant, this may be a read error. This chain connects TRBV6-5 to TRBJ1-1; perhaps TRBD1 as D (6 bases). Trimming removed 2 bases at V and 6 bases at J, with 7 bases between. Germline V lookup: CDR1 MNHEY, CDR2 SVGAGI. The CDR3 contains 12 residues. CDR3 coding DNA: TGTGCCAGCAGTTACAGGGGGGCTGAAGCTTTCTTT. Encoded protein: CASSYRGAEAFF.